The 6 T cell receptor beta chains below come from one sample, sequenced in a study of cytomegalovirus exposure and HLA in healthy donors. 60 Vbeta and 13 Jbeta primers were used in PCR. Sequencing used immunoSEQ multiplex PCR; TCRdb keeps in-frame clones, though not all of them. The table records 130,000 or so clones, roughly two thirds of them present only once. The sample comprised PBMCs. Receptors were obtained from a male donor in good health and CMV-seronegative.

This clone was detected a few times. This rearrangement joins TRBV6-5 to TRBJ2-3; D may be TRBD1 (7 bases). Germline CDR1 is MNHEY and CDR2 is SVGAGI. Trimming took 6 bases from V and 2 from J, leaving 15 bases between them. The CDR3 has 15 residues. CDR3 sequence: CASRRTGGDTDTQYF. The CDR3 nucleotides read TGTGCCAGCAGGCGGACAGGAGGGGACACAGATACGCAGTATTTT.

The chain recombines TRBV19 with TRBJ1-1, with D perhaps TRBD1 (5 bases). Per germline, CDR1 LNHDA and CDR2 SQIVND (reference sequence). The CDR3 covers 12 residues. Trimming took 4 bases from V and 4 from J, leaving 7 bases between them. CDR3 in amino acids: CASSTGITEAFF. CDR3 bases: TGTGCCAGTAGTACAGGGATCACTGAAGCTTTCTTT.

The genes are TRBV5-1 and TRBJ2-7, with 9 bases matching TRBD1. The junction had 5 bases not matched to a gene; V was cut back by 2 bases and J by 2 bases. This CDR3 contains 15 residues. Germline V gives CDR1 SGHRS, CDR2 YFSETQ. The CDR3 region is CASSLRQGGTYEQYF. The CDR3, as DNA: TGCGCCAGCAGCTTAAGACAGGGGGGGACCTACGAGCAGTACTTC.

The V gene is TRBV7-2, the J gene TRBJ1-6, with 8 bases matching TRBD1. This CDR3 spans 15 amino acids. CDR1 and CDR2 (germline): SGHTA, FQGNSA. The J segment lost 7 bases and the V segment lost 7 bases, leaving 9 bases of the junction unmatched. The CDR3 sequence is CASIIGQGGNSPLHF. The DNA for the CDR3 is TGTGCCAGCATCATAGGACAGGGTGGGAATTCACCCCTCCACTTT.

There are a few counts of this clone. The chain is built from TRBV6-5 and TRBJ1-1, with 9 bases matching TRBD1. Germline-derived CDR1 and CDR2 are MNHEY and SVGAGI. CDR3 size: 13 residues. V gave up 5 bases and J gave up 7 bases; unmatched junction bases: 5. CDR3 residues: CASSPGQGGEAFF. DNA for the CDR3: TGTGCCAGCAGTCCGGGACAGGGAGGTGAAGCTTTCTTT.

This clone was found once. The rearrangement links TRBV5-1 to TRBJ2-2; 12 bases match TRBD2. J gave up 0 bases and V 4 bases, and 1 base lay outside the gene matches. CDR1 SGHRS and CDR2 YFSETQ come from the germline V gene. This CDR3 is 16 amino acids long. The CDR3: CASSRTSGANTGELFF. The CDR3 DNA follows: TGCGCCAGCAGCCGGACTAGCGGGGCGAACACCGGGGAGCTGTTTTTT.